This T cell receptor (beta chain) was sequenced for a study of blood T cell repertoires in COVID-19. Study in general: Some COVID-19 samples were acute and others convalescent; all came from the United States, Italy and Spain. Sources were T cells, B-cell-depleted T cells, or PBMCs; the material itself was cDNA or gDNA.

Authors' processing steps: Estimation of nucleated cell counts relied on the amplification of reference gene primers. Clones were read by immunoSEQ multiplex PCR, and TCRdb kept only the in-frame ones, dropping some. For V, J and clone size, that table is used; D and trimming come from the DNA. The sample includes some 190,000 clones, 84% of them seen just once. This CDR3 is 13 amino acids long. From germline, CDR1 is ENHRY and CDR2 SYGVKD. About this clone itself: A junction boundary mismatches the germline segment, possibly from a read error.

Cohort assignment relied on participant-reported clinical history. This TCR derives from a woman between 25 and 40 years old who had been exposed to COVID-19. The sequenced material came from PBMCs or T cells enriched from blood (not recorded which). The V gene is TRBV10-3, the J gene TRBJ2-5, with D possibly matching TRBD2 (6 bases). The CDR3 coding sequence is TGTGCCACGGCTCCGGGACTCCAAGAAACCCAGTACTTC. Translation gives CATAPGLQETQYF.